This T cell receptor (beta chain) was sequenced in a study of T cell responses to AZD1222 COVID-19 vaccine. TCRdb's table, derived via immunoSEQ multiplex PCR, lists solely in-frame clones and lacks some. The sample yields about 120,000 clones, about nine tenths seen once. The TCR comes from an adult in good health. Source: peripheral blood, taken on day 0 of AZD1222 vaccination.

CDR3 region: CASRRPGTGKEQFF. CDR3 DNA sequence: TGCGCCAGCAGGAGGCCCGGGACAGGGAAAGAGCAGTTCTTC. The chain joins TRBV4-1 to TRBJ2-1; 9 bases match TRBD1. The ends lost 6 bases at V and 10 bases at J; junction bases unmatched: 10. The germline V gene encodes CDR1 MGHRA and CDR2 YSYEKL. This CDR3 has 14 amino acids.